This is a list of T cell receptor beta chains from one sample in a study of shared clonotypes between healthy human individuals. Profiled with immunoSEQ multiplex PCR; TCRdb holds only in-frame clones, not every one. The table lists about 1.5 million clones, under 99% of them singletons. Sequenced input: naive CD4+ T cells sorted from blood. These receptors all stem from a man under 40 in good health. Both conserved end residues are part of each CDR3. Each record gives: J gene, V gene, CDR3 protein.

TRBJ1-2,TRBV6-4,CASSEQTGSGYTF
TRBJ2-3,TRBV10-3,CAISESGRIKQYF
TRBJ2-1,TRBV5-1,CASSNRDSWNNEQFF
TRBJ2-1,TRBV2,CASRTGQAYNEQFF
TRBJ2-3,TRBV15,CATSRDMGLAGGHIADTQYF
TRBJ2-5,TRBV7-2,CASSLGDRGPETQYF
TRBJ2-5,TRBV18,CASSLGAGSTGEQYF
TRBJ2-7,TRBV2,CASSERDRLEYF
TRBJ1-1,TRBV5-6,CASSLPGGVEYTSEAFF
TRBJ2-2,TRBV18,CASSPPNRGPGTGELFF
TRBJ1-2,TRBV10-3,CAIGVLLGGANGYTF